In its sample, the clone carrying this TCR beta chain was seen many times. Germline V gene data show CDR1 as MGHRA and CDR2 as YSYEKL. This CDR3 is built from 18 residues. J gave up 3 bases and V 4 bases, and 12 bases lay outside the gene matches. These data belong to a study of blood T cells in healthy people across ages. Using a J-beta primer mix together with a sample-barcoded 5' primer, a second PCR was run for about 7 to 12 cycles. MiXCR was run by TCRdb on the 5' RACE reads, yielding one entry per CDR3 protein. The table includes about 1.6 million distinct CDR3 sequences, 30% to 35% detected once.

Sequencing was performed on blood. The J gene is TRBJ2-3, the V gene TRBV4-1; 11 nucleotides agree with TRBD2. This TCR was recovered from a woman in her twenties or thirties in good health. The chain's CDR3 is CASSRLTSGTGRTDTQYF. The DNA for the CDR3 is TGCGCCAGCAGCCGCCTGACTAGCGGGACGGGGAGGACAGATACGCAGTATTTT.